This T cell receptor (beta chain) stems from a study of CD8+CD57+ T cells in acquired aplastic anemia. As for the study in general: DNA from sorted CD4+ and CD8+ cells averaged approximately 2.9 ug. CD4+ cell libraries from healthy donors averaged about 10.8 million reads.

TCR beta VDJ and CDR3 profiles were obtained from a genomic DNA template. Each CDR3 protein is one row after TCRdb ran MiXCR on the reads. The sample records a few hundred thousand distinct CDR3 sequences, 65% to 75% being singletons. Trimming shortened V by 0 bases and J by 1 base, and 3 bases separated the two germline ends. The CDR3 covers 12 residues. Germline V lookup: CDR1 DFQATT, CDR2 SNEGSKA (reference sequence). Specimen: sorted CD4+, CD8+, or CD8+CD57+ T cells (not recorded which) from PBMCs. The chain combines TRBV20-1 with TRBJ2-5; D unresolved. The receptor comes from a human donor in good health, serving as a control. The CDR3 nucleotides are TGCAGTGCTAGAGATTCCCAAGAGACCCAGTACTTC. This translates into CSARDSQETQYF.